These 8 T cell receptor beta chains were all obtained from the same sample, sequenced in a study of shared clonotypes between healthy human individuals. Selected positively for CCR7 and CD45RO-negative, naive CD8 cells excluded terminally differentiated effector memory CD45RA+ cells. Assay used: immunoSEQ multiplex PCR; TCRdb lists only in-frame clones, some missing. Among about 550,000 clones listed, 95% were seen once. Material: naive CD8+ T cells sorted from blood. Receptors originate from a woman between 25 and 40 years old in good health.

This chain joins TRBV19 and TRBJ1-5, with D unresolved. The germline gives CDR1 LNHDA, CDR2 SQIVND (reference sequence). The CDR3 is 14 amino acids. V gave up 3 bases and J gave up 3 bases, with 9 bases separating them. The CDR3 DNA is TGTGCCAGTAGTATCGGCACGGTCAATCAGCCCCAGCATTTT. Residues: CASSIGTVNQPQHF.

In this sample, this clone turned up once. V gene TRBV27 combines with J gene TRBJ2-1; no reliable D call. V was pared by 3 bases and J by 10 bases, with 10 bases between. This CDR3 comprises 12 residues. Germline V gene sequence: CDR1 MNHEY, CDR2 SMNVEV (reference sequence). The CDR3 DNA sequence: TGTGCCAGCAGTTTTTTAGTTGGCGAGCAGTTCTTC. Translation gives CASSFLVGEQFF.

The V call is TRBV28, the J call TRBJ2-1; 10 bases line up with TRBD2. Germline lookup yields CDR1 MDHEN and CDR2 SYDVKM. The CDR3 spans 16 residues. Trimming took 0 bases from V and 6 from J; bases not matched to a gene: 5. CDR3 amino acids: CASSLWSGRVANEQFF. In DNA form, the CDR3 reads TGTGCCAGCAGTTTATGGAGCGGGAGGGTGGCCAATGAGCAGTTCTTC.

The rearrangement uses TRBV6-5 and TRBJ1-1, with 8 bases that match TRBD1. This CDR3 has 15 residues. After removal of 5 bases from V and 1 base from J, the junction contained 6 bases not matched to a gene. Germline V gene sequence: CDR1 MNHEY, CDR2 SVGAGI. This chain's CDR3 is CASSQIDRGNTEAFF. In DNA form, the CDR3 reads TGTGCCAGCAGTCAAATTGACAGGGGGAACACTGAAGCTTTCTTT.

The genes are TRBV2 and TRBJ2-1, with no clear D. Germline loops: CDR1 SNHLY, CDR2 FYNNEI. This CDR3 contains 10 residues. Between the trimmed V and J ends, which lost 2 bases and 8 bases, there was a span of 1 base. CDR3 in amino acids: CASSEYEQFF. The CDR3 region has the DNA TGTGCCAGCAGTGAATATGAGCAGTTCTTC.

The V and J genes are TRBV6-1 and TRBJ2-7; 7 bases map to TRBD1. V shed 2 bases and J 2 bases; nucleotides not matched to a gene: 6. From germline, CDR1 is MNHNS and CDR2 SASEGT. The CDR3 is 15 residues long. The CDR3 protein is CASSETGTDPYEQYF. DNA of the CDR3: TGTGCCAGCAGTGAAACCGGGACAGACCCCTACGAGCAGTACTTC.

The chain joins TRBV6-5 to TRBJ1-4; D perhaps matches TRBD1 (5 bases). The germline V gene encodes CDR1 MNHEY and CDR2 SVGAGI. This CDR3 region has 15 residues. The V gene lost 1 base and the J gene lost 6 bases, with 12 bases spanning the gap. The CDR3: CASSYFTGPHEKLFF. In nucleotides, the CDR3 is TGTGCCAGCAGTTACTTTACAGGACCGCATGAAAAACTGTTTTTT.

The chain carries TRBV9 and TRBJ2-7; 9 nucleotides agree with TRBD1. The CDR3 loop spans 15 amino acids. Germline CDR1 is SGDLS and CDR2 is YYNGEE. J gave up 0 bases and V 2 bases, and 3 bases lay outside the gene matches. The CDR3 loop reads CASSVGQGPSYEQYF. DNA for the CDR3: TGTGCCAGCAGCGTGGGACAGGGTCCCTCCTACGAGCAGTACTTC.